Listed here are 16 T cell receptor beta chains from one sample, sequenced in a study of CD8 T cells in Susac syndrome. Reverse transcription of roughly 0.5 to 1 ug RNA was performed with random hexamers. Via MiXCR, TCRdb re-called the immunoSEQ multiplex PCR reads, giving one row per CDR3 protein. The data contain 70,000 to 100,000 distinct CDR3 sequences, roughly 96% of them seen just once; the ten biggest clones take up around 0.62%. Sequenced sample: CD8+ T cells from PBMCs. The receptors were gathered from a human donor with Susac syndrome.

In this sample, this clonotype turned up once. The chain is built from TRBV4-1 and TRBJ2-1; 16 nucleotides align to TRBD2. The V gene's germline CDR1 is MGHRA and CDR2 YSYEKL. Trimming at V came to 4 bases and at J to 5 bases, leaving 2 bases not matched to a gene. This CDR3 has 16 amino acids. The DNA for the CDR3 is TGCGCCAGCAGCCCTGGGACTAGCGGGGGGGACAATGAGCAGTTCTTC. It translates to CASSPGTSGGDNEQFF.

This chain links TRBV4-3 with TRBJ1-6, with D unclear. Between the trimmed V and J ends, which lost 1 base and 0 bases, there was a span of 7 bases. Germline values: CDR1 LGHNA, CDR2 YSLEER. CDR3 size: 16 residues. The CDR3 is CASSQVSSSYNSPLHF. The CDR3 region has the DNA TGCGCCAGCAGCCAAGTGTCCAGCTCCTATAATTCACCCCTCCACTTT.

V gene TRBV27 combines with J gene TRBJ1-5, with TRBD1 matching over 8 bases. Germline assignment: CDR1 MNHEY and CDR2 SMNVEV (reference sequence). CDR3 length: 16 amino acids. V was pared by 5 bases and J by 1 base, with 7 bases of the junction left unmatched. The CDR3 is CASSPQTGVSNQPQHF. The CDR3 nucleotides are TGTGCCAGCAGTCCTCAGACAGGGGTCAGCAATCAGCCCCAGCATTTT.

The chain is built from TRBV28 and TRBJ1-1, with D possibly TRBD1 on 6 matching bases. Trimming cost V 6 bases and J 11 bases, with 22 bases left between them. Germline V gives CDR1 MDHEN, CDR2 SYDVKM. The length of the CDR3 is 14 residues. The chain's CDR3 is CASSIQGRGYGAFF. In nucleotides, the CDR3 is TGTGCCAGCAGCATCCAGGGGCGGGGTTACGGGGCTTTCTTT.

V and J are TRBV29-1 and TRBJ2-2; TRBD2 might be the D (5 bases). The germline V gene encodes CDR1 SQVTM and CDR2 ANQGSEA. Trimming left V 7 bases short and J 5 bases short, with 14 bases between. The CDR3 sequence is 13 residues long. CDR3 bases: TGCAGCGGATCCCTCGGGGTGACCGGGGAGCTGTTTTTT. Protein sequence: CSGSLGVTGELFF.

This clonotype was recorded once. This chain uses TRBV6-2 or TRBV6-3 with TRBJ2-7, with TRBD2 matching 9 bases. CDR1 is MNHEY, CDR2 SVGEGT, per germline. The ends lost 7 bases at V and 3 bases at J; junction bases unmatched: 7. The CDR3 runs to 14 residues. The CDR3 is CASKSSGEFYEQYF. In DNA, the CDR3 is TGTGCCAGCAAATCTAGCGGGGAGTTCTACGAGCAGTACTTC.

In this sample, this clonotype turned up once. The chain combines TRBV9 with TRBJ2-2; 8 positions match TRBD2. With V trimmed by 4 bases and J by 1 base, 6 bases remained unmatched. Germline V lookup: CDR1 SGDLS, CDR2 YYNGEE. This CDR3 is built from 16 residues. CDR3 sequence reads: CASSNPRGGNTGELFF. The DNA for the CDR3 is TGTGCCAGCAGCAACCCCCGGGGGGGGAACACCGGGGAGCTGTTTTTT.

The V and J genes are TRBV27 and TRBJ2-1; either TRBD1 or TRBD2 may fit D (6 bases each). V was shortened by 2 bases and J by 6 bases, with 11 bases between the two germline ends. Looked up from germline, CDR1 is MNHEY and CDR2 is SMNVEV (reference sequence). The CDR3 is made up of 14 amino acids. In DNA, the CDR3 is TGTGCCAGCAGTTTAATAGGGGGACTCAATGAGCAGTTCTTC. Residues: CASSLIGGLNEQFF.

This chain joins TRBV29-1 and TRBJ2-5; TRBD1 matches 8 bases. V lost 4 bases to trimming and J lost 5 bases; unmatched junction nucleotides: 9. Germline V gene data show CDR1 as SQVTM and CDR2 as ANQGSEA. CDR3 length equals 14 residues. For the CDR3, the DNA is TGCAGCGTTGGAGGACAGGGTGCTATGGAGACCCAGTACTTC. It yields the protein CSVGGQGAMETQYF. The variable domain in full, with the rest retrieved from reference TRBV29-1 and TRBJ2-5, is SAVISQKPSRDICQRGTSLTIQCQVDSQVTMMFWYRQQPGQSLTLIATANQGSEATYESGFVIDKFPISRPNLTFSTLTVSNMSPEDSSIYLCSVGGQGAMETQYFGPGTRLLVL.

The CDR3 DNA follows: TGCAGTGCCGAGACAGGGGTAGCCTCTGAAGCTTTCTTT. Translating gives CSAETGVASEAFF. This chain joins TRBV20-1 and TRBJ1-1; 8 bases line up with TRBD1. Per germline, CDR1 DFQATT and CDR2 SNEGSKA (reference sequence). The CDR3 totals 13 residues. V lost 6 bases to trimming and J lost 6 bases; unmatched junction nucleotides: 9.

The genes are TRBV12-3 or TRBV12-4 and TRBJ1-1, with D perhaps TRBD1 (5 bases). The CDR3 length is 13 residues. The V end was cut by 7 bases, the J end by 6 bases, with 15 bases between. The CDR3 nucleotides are TGTGCCAGCACAGCCCCCGGGGCCTCTGAAGCTTTCTTT. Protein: CASTAPGASEAFF.

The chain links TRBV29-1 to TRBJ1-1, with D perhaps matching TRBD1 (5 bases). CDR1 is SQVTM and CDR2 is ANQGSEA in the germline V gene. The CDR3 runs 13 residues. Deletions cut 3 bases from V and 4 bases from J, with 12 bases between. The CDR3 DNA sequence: TGCAGCGTTGAGAGTCAGGGAGGCACTGAAGCTTTCTTT. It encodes CSVESQGGTEAFF.

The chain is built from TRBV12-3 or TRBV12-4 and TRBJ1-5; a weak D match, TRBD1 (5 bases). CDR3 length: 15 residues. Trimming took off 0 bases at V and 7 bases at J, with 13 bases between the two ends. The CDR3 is CASSLAQGLGQPQHF. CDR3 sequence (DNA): TGTGCCAGCAGTTTAGCCCAGGGCCTAGGCCAGCCCCAGCATTTT.

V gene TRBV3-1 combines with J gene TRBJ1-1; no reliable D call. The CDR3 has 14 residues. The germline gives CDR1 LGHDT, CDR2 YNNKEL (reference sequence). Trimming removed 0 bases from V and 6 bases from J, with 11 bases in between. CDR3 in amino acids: CASSQDWGRSEAFF. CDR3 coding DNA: TGTGCCAGCAGCCAAGACTGGGGTAGGTCTGAAGCTTTCTTT.

The CDR3 nucleotides read TGTGCCAGCAGCACGTACAGGGTTGTACAAGAGACCCAGTACTTC. Its translation: CASSTYRVVQETQYF. The rearrangement links TRBV3-1 to TRBJ2-5; a possible D gene is TRBD1 (6 bases). Germline V gene data show CDR1 as LGHDT and CDR2 as YNNKEL (reference sequence). This CDR3 region has 15 residues. Trimming shortened V by 5 bases and J by 2 bases, and 15 bases separated the two germline ends.

CDR3 sequence (DNA): TGTGCCAGCAGTGAAGATCGGTGGTCCACCGAAGAGACCCAGTACTTC. It yields the protein CASSEDRWSTEETQYF. This sequence joins TRBV6-1 and TRBJ2-5; D gene uncertain. The CDR3 sequence is 16 residues long. CDR1 is MNHNS, CDR2 SASEGT, per germline. V lost 1 base, J lost 3 bases, and 15 bases lay in between.